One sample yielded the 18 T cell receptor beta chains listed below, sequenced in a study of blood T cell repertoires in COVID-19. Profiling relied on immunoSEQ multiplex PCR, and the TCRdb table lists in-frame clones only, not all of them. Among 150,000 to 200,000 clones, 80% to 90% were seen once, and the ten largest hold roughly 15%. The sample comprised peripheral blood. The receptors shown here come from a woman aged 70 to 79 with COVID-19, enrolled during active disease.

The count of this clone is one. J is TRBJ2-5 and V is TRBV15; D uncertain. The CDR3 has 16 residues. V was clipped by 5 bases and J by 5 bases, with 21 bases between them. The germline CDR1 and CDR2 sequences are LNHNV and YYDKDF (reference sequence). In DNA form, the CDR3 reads TGTGCCACCAGCTCTGACACGACACGCCTTGGGGAGACCCAGTACTTC. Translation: CATSSDTTRLGETQYF.

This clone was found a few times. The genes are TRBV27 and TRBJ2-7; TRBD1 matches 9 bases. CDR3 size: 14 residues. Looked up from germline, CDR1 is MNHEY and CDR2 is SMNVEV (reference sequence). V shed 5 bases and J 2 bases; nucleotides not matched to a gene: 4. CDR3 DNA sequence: TGTGCCAGCAGTCACGGGACAGGGACCTACGAGCAGTACGTC. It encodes CASSHGTGTYEQYV.

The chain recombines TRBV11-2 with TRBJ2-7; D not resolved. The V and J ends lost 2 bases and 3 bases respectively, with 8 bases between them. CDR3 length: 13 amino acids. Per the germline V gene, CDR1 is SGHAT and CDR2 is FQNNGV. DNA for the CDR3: TGTGCCAGCAGCTTAATAGCCGGCTACGAGCAGTACGTC. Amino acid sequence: CASSLIAGYEQYV.

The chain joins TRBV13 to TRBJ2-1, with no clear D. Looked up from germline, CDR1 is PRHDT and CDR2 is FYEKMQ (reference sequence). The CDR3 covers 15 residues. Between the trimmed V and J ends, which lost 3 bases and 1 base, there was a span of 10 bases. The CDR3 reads CASSFQRRSYNEQFF. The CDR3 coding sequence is TGTGCCAGCAGCTTTCAGCGACGGTCCTACAATGAGCAGTTCTTC.

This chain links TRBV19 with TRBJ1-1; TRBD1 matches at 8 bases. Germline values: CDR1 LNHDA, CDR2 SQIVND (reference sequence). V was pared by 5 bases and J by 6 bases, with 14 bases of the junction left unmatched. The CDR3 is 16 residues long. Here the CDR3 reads CASSVRGPQTQPEAFF. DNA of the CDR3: TGTGCCAGTAGTGTCAGGGGGCCCCAAACCCAACCTGAAGCTTTCTTT.

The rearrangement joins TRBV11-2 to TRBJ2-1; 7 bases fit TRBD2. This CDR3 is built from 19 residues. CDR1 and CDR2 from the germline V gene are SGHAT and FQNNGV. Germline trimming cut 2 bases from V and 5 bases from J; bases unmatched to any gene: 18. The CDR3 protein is CASSLRVGRERKRHNEQFF. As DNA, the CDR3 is TGTGCCAGCAGCTTACGGGTAGGGCGGGAGCGTAAGAGACACAATGAGCAGTTCTTC.

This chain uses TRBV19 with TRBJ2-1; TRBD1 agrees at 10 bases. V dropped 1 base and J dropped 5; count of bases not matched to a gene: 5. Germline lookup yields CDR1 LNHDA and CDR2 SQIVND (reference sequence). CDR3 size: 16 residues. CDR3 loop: CASSIVGGTGDNEQFF. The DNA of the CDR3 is TGTGCCAGTAGTATAGTGGGAGGGACAGGGGACAATGAGCAGTTCTTC.

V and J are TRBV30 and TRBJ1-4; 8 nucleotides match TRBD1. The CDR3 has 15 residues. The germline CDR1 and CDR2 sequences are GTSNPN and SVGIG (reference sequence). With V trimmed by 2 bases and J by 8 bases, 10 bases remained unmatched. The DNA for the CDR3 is TGTGCCTGGAGTCCCGGGACAGGAGCCAGCGAAAAACTGTTTTTT. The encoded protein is CAWSPGTGASEKLFF.

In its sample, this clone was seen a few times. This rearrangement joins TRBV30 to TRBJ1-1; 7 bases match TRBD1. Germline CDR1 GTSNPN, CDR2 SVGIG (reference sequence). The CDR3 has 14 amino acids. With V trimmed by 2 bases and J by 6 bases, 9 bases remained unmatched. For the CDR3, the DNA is TGTGCCTGGAGTCCCCGACAGGGTGGGTCTGAAGCTTTCTTT. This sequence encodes CAWSPRQGGSEAFF.

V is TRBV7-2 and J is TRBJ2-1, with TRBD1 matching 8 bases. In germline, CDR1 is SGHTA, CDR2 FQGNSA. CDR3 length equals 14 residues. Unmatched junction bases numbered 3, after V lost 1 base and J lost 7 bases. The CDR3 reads CASSLGRGLNEQFF. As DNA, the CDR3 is TGTGCCAGCAGCTTAGGCAGGGGGCTGAATGAGCAGTTCTTC.

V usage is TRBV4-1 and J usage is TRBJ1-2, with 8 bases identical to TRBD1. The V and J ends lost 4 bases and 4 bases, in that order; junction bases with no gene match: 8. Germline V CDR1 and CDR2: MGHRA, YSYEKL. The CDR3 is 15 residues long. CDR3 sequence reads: CASSLTGTGGYGYTF. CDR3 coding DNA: TGCGCCAGCAGCCTTACGGGGACAGGAGGCTATGGCTACACCTTC.

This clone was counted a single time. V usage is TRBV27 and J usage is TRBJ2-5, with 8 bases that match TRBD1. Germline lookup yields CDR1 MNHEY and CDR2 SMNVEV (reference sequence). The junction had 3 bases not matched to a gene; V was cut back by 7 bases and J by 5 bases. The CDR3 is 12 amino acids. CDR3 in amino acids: CASTGGGETQYF. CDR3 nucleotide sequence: TGTGCCAGCACAGGGGGCGGCGAGACCCAGTACTTC.

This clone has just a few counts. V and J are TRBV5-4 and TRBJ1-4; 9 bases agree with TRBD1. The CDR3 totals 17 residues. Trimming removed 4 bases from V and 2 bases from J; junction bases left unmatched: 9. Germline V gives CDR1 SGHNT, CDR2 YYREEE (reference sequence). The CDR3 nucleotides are TGTGCCAGCAGCGCGGGACAGGGTCGGGGGACTAATGAAAAACTGTTTTTT. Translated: CASSAGQGRGTNEKLFF. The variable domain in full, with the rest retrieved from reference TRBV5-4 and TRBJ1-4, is ETGVTQSPTHLIKTRGQQVTLRCSSQSGHNTVSWYQQALGQGPQFIFQYYREEENGRGNFPPRFSGLQFPNYSSELNVNALELDDSALYLCASSAGQGRGTNEKLFFGSGTQLSVL.

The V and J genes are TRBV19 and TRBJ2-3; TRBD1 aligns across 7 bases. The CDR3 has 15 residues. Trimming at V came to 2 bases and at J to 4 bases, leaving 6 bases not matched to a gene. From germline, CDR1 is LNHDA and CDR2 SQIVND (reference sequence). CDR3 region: CASSITGVRADTQYF. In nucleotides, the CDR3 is TGTGCCAGTAGTATAACAGGGGTGCGTGCAGATACGCAGTATTTT.

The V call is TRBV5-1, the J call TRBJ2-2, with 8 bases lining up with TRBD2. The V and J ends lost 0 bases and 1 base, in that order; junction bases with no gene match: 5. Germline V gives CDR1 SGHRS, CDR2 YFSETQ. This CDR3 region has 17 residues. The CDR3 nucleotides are TGCGCCAGCAGCTTGGCCGCGGGGGGAATGAACACCGGGGAGCTGTTTTTT. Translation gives CASSLAAGGMNTGELFF.

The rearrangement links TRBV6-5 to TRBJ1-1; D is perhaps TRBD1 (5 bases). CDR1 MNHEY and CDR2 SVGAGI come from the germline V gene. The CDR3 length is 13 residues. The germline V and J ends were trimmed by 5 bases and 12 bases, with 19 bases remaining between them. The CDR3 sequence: CASSPLRASGTFF. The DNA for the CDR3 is TGTGCCAGCAGTCCACTGCGAGCCTCAGGGACTTTCTTT.

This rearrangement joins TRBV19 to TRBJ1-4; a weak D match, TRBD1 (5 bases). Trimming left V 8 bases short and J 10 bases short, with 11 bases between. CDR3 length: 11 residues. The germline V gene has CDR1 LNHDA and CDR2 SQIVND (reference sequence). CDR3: CASQPGGKLFF. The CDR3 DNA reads TGTGCCAGTCAACCGGGGGGAAAACTGTTTTTT.

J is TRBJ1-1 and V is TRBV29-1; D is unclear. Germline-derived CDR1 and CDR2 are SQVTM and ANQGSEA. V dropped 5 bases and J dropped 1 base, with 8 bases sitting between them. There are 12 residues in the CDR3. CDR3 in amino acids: CSVFLENTEAFF. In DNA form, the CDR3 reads TGCAGCGTTTTCTTAGAGAACACTGAAGCTTTCTTT. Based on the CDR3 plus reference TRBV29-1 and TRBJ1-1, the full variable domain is SAVISQKPSRDICQRGTSLTIQCQVDSQVTMMFWYRQQPGQSLTLIATANQGSEATYESGFVIDKFPISRPNLTFSTLTVSNMSPEDSSIYLCSVFLENTEAFFGQGTRLTVV.